The source of this T cell receptor (beta chain) is a study of T cell repertoires in cytomegalovirus infection. TCRdb ran MiXCR on the reads and lists one entry per CDR3 protein. The top ten clones hold about half of a sample with 250,000 to 300,000 distinct CDR3 sequences, over 15% of them seen once. This CDR3 spans 19 amino acids. Germline V gene lookup returns CDR1 MNHEY and CDR2 SMNVEV (reference sequence). With V trimmed by 4 bases and J by 6 bases, 19 bases remained unmatched. This clonotype was observed a handful of times. The V call is TRBV27, the J call TRBJ2-1; 9 nucleotides match TRBD1. Sequenced material: CD8+ T cells from PBMCs. This sequence originates from a human donor in good health (CMV status not recorded). Some clones in this sample may be carry-over from other donors' samples. The CDR3 region is CASSSPTGGVILPGNEQFF. The CDR3 DNA follows: TGTGCCAGCAGTTCGCCGACAGGGGGGGTGATACTGCCTGGCAATGAGCAGTTCTTC.